The 10 T cell receptor beta chains in this list originate from one sample, sequenced in a study of cytomegalovirus exposure and HLA in healthy donors (dated by TCRdb to the late 2010s). The protocol used for the library was the immunoSEQ multiplex PCR assay. A mixture of 60 forward primers for TCR Vbeta segments and 13 reverse primers for TCR Jbeta segments was used in the multiplex PCR. The table was pulled from immuneACCESS by TCRdb, which kept in-frame rearrangements only. Such tables lose some clones; where checked, under half of the loss comes from unresolved V genes, and the rest has no known cause. Present in this sample are hundreds of thousands of clones, roughly 70% of which were seen just once. Under 2% of the sample is held by the ten biggest clonotypes. The sequenced sample was PBMCs. These receptors all stem from a woman aged 25-40 years in good health and CMV-seronegative.

The rearrangement links TRBV6-1 to TRBJ1-1; D is uncertain. Germline V lookup: CDR1 MNHNS, CDR2 SASEGT. The CDR3 covers 14 residues. The ends were cut back, 8 bases at V and 5 bases at J, with 18 bases in the middle. The CDR3 spells CASCLEVGLTEAFF. In DNA, the CDR3 is TGTGCCAGCTGCTTAGAAGTCGGTTTAACTGAAGCTTTCTTT.

This chain uses TRBV6-1 with TRBJ1-2; perhaps TRBD1 as D (5 bases). The CDR3 runs to 17 residues. V lost 0 bases and J 0 bases, leaving 14 bases between the germline ends. Per the germline V gene, CDR1 is MNHNS and CDR2 is SASEGT. The CDR3 reads CASSEARVAGSNYGYTF. For the CDR3, the DNA is TGTGCCAGCAGTGAAGCTCGGGTGGCAGGGTCTAACTATGGCTACACCTTC.

The sample holds one count of this clone. The genes are TRBV7-9 and TRBJ2-7; 7 positions match TRBD2. In germline, CDR1 is SEHNR, CDR2 FQNEAQ (reference sequence). J was trimmed by 4 bases and V by 5 bases; bases with no gene match: 8. This CDR3 contains 14 residues. This CDR3 is CASSPRLAAYEQYF. CDR3 DNA sequence: TGTGCCAGCAGCCCGCGGCTAGCGGCGTACGAGCAGTACTTC.

The chain carries TRBV19 and TRBJ1-1; perhaps TRBD1 as D (6 bases). Germline assignment: CDR1 LNHDA and CDR2 SQIVND (reference sequence). The CDR3 extends over 17 amino acids. V was trimmed by 7 bases and J by 10 bases, leaving 31 bases between them. The CDR3 DNA sequence: TGTGCCAGTAATAGGGGGAGCCAGGGCCTGGGATTTGAAGTAGCTTTCTTT. It specifies CASNRGSQGLGFEVAFF.

For the CDR3, the DNA is TGTGCCAGCAGCCTTCTCTTCAGGGATGAGCAGTTCTTC. Its translation is CASSLLFRDEQFF. The chain employs TRBV5-4 and TRBJ2-1, with D tentatively TRBD1 (5 bases). Germline loops: CDR1 SGHNT, CDR2 YYREEE (reference sequence). V lost 4 bases to trimming and J lost 8 bases, with 13 bases between them. The CDR3 has 13 amino acids.

The J gene is TRBJ2-1, the V gene TRBV5-1, with TRBD2 identical over 8 bases. V gave up 2 bases and J gave up 4 bases; unmatched junction bases: 2. The CDR3 has 14 amino acids. Germline loops: CDR1 SGHRS, CDR2 YFSETQ. The CDR3 spells CASSLAGAYNEQFF. The CDR3 DNA follows: TGCGCCAGCAGCTTAGCGGGAGCTTACAATGAGCAGTTCTTC. The variable domain in full, completed from reference TRBV5-1 and TRBJ2-1, reads KAGVTQTPRYLIKTRGQQVTLSCSPISGHRSVSWYQQTPGQGLQFLFEYFSETQRNKGNFPGRFSGRQFSNSRSEMNVSTLELGDSALYLCASSLAGAYNEQFFGPGTRLTVL.

About this clone itself: Germline and junction disagree at one end, which may indicate a read error. This chain uses TRBV11-2 with TRBJ2-7; D not certain. The CDR3 has 14 amino acids. CDR1 SGHAT and CDR2 FQNNGV come from the germline V gene. CDR3 in DNA: TGTGCCAGCAGCCGCCAAATTACAGTCTACGGGCAGTACTTC. This translates into CASSRQITVYGQYF.

This clone was observed a handful of times. Distinct nucleotide sequences in the sample also encode this CDR3. V usage is TRBV2 and J usage is TRBJ1-2, with D tentatively TRBD1 (5 bases). Trimming shortened V by 5 bases and J by 0 bases, and 10 bases separated the two germline ends. The CDR3 covers 14 residues. Per germline, CDR1 SNHLY and CDR2 FYNNEI. CDR3 sequence (DNA): TGTGCCAGCAGTAGGGGCCCTACTAACTATGGCTACACCTTC. This translates into CASSRGPTNYGYTF.

V gene TRBV6-1 combines with J gene TRBJ1-3; D is undetermined. The CDR3 has 12 amino acids. Germline-derived CDR1 and CDR2 are MNHNS and SASEGT. The V end lost 4 bases, the J end lost 8 bases, and 9 bases lay between the germline ends. The CDR3 here is CASSVTYDTIYF. The CDR3 nucleotides read TGTGCCAGCAGTGTGACATATGACACCATATATTTT.

The V gene is TRBV4-1, the J gene TRBJ1-5; D is unclear. This CDR3 is built from 15 residues. From germline, CDR1 is MGHRA and CDR2 YSYEKL. Deletions cut 1 base from V and 5 bases from J, with 12 bases between. The CDR3 reads CASSQGVGSDQPQHF. For the CDR3, the DNA is TGCGCCAGCAGCCAAGGGGTGGGGAGTGATCAGCCCCAGCATTTT.